These 14 T cell receptor beta chains came from one sample sequenced in a study of T cell repertoires in cytomegalovirus infection. MiXCR, run by TCRdb on the reads, gives a single entry per CDR3 protein. Among a few hundred thousand distinct CDR3 sequences listed, about 17% were seen once. Input material: CD8+ T cells from PBMCs. The receptors were gathered from a human donor in good health (CMV status not recorded). Some clones in this sample may be carry-over from other donors' samples.

This clonotype was counted many times. The chain's CDR3 is CASRYLGPGEKLFF. In DNA form, the CDR3 reads TGTGCCAGTAGATACCTTGGGCCTGGCGAAAAACTGTTTTTT. The chain is built from TRBV19 and TRBJ1-4; the D is unclear. In germline, CDR1 is LNHDA, CDR2 SQIVND (reference sequence). V lost 6 bases, J lost 8 bases, and 16 bases lay in between. The CDR3 loop spans 14 amino acids.

This clonotype appeared many times. The rearrangement links TRBV7-6 to TRBJ2-3, with 10 bases matching TRBD1. The CDR3 covers 17 residues. Germline lookup yields CDR1 SGHVS and CDR2 FNYEAQ. Trimming cost V 5 bases and J 1 base; bases outside gene matches: 9. In DNA, the CDR3 is TGTGCCAGCAGCCCGCGACAGGGGGCGGGCGGCACAGATACGCAGTATTTT. This sequence encodes CASSPRQGAGGTDTQYF. Using reference TRBV7-6 and TRBJ2-3 for the parts outside the CDR3, the full variable domain is GAGVSQSPRYKVTKRGQDVALRCDPISGHVSLYWYRQALGQGPEFLTYFNYEAQQDKSGLPNDRFSAERPEGSISTLTIQRTEQRDSAMYRCASSPRQGAGGTDTQYFGPGTRLTVL.

This clonotype has just a few counts. The rearrangement uses TRBV6-5 and TRBJ1-6; no clear D gene. The CDR3 has 14 amino acids. Trimming stripped 8 bases from V and 0 bases from J, with 8 bases between. Germline V gene sequence: CDR1 MNHEY, CDR2 SVGAGI. CDR3 residues: CASAASSYNSPLHF. The CDR3 region has the DNA TGTGCCAGCGCGGCAAGCTCCTATAATTCACCCCTCCACTTT.

This clonotype was seen many times. CDR3: CASSRAGRTDYNEQFF. CDR3 nucleotides: TGTGCCAGCAGCAGGGCGGGGCGGACCGACTACAATGAGCAGTTCTTC. The chain carries TRBV3-1 and TRBJ2-1, with a possible D match to TRBD2 (6 bases). This CDR3 region has 16 residues. Germline lookup yields CDR1 LGHDT and CDR2 YNNKEL (reference sequence). Deletions cut 5 bases from V and 3 bases from J, with 17 bases between.

This chain links TRBV9 with TRBJ1-5; 8 nucleotides agree with TRBD1. The germline CDR1 and CDR2 sequences are SGDLS and YYNGEE. CDR3 length: 15 amino acids. V shed 3 bases, J shed 4 bases, and the junction held 6 bases outside the gene matches. The CDR3 region is CASSAAGGPNQPQHF. The CDR3 nucleotides are TGTGCCAGCAGCGCAGCAGGGGGCCCAAATCAGCCCCAGCATTTT.

Concerning this clonotype: Just one base apart from a much larger clone, this may be a read error. The V and J genes are TRBV11-3 and TRBJ2-5, with D perhaps TRBD2 (6 bases). Germline V gene sequence: CDR1 SGHNT, CDR2 YENEEA. This CDR3 comprises 13 residues. The CDR3 reads CASSLRLEESQYF. CDR3 sequence (DNA): TGTGCCAGCAGCTTAAGACTAGAAGAGTCCCAGTACTTC.

The chain combines TRBV7-9 with TRBJ2-2; D is uncertain. CDR1 SEHNR and CDR2 FQNEAQ come from the germline V gene (reference sequence). Trimming pared 8 bases from V and 1 base from J, leaving 11 bases between. The CDR3 sequence is 14 residues long. CDR3 region: CASFSPENTGELFF. For the CDR3, the DNA is TGTGCCAGCTTTTCTCCCGAGAACACCGGGGAGCTGTTTTTT.

This clonotype was detected only a few times. V is TRBV6-2 or TRBV6-3 and J is TRBJ2-2; D is unresolved. The CDR3 loop spans 17 amino acids. The germline V gene has CDR1 MNHEY and CDR2 SVGEGT. Trimming cost V 2 bases and J 4 bases, with 17 bases left between them. CDR3 residues: CASSYKPGQKSTGELFF. The CDR3 DNA sequence: TGTGCCAGCAGTTACAAGCCGGGCCAGAAGTCCACCGGGGAGCTGTTTTTT.

The chain joins TRBV2 to TRBJ2-1; D call uncertain. The CDR3 runs 11 residues. Trimming stripped 8 bases from V and 10 bases from J, with 12 bases between. Germline V gene lookup returns CDR1 SNHLY and CDR2 FYNNEI. The CDR3 spells CASPLGKEQFF. The CDR3 DNA is TGTGCCAGCCCCCTAGGGAAGGAGCAGTTCTTC.

Many counts were recorded for this clonotype. The genes are TRBV12-3 or TRBV12-4 and TRBJ2-7; 11 bases match TRBD1. CDR3 size: 14 residues. V was pared by 5 bases and J by 7 bases, with 7 bases of the junction left unmatched. The CDR3 coding sequence is TGTGCCAGCAGTCGGACAGGGGGCACGTCGGAGCAGTACTTC. Protein product: CASSRTGGTSEQYF.

The J gene is TRBJ1-5, the V gene TRBV6-6; possible D gene TRBD1, 6 bases. V was clipped by 3 bases and J by 5 bases, with 20 bases between them. This CDR3 has 17 residues. Germline V gives CDR1 MNHNY, CDR2 SVGAGI (reference sequence). The CDR3 DNA sequence: TGTGCCAGCAGTTATACATTCGGCGGACAGTTGGATCAGCCCCAGCATTTT. This sequence encodes CASSYTFGGQLDQPQHF.

This clonotype appeared a few times. J is TRBJ1-1 and V is TRBV7-3, with D possibly TRBD1 on 5 matching bases. CDR1 is SGHTA, CDR2 FQGTGA, per germline. Trimming stripped 4 bases from V and 4 bases from J, with 13 bases between. The CDR3 runs to 14 residues. DNA of the CDR3: TGTGCCAGCAGCTCCCTCGGGGGGGGCACTGAAGCTTTCTTT. It yields the protein CASSSLGGGTEAFF.

This clonotype was found a few times. V is TRBV29-1 and J is TRBJ2-2; D not certain. CDR1 and CDR2 from the germline V gene are SQVTM and ANQGSEA. The V gene lost 5 bases and the J gene lost 2 bases, with 6 bases spanning the gap. The CDR3 covers 12 residues. CDR3 DNA sequence: TGCAGCGTTTGGGGAAACACCGGGGAGCTGTTTTTT. Encoded protein: CSVWGNTGELFF.

This clonotype was seen repeatedly, ten times or more. J is TRBJ2-7 and V is TRBV27, with 7 positions matching TRBD1. Germline CDR1 reads MNHEY; CDR2 reads SMNVEV (reference sequence). The CDR3 extends over 15 amino acids. The junction had 11 bases not matched to a gene; V was cut back by 2 bases and J by 7 bases. CDR3 sequence (DNA): TGTGCCAGCAGTTTAGAGGGGGCCCTACGTCAGGAGCAGTACTTC. It translates to CASSLEGALRQEQYF.